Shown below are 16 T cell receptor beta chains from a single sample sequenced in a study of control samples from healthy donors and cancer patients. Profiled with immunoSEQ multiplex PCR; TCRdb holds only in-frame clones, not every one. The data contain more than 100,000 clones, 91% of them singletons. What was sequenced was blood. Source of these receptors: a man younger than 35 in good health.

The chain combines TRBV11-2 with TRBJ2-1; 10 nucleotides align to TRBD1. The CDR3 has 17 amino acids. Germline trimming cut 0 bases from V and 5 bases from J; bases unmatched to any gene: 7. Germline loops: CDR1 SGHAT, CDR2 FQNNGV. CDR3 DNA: TGTGCCAGCAGCTTAGAGGGCCGGGACAGGGGAAACAATGAGCAGTTCTTC. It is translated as CASSLEGRDRGNNEQFF.

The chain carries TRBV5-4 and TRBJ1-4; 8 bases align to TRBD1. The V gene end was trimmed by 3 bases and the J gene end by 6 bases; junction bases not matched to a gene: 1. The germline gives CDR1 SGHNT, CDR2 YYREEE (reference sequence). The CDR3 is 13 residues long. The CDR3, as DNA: TGTGCCAGCAGCTCGACAGGGGATGAAAAACTGTTTTTT. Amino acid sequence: CASSSTGDEKLFF. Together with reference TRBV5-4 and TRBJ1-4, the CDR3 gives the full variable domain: ETGVTQSPTHLIKTRGQQVTLRCSSQSGHNTVSWYQQALGQGPQFIFQYYREEENGRGNFPPRFSGLQFPNYSSELNVNALELDDSALYLCASSSTGDEKLFFGSGTQLSVL.

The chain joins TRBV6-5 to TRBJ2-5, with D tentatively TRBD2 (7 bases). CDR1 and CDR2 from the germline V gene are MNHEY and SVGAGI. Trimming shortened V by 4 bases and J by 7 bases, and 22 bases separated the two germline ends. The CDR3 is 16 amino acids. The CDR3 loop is CASSSRGAPQGRTQYF. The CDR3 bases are TGTGCCAGCAGTTCTCGGGGGGCCCCCCAAGGGCGGACCCAGTACTTC.

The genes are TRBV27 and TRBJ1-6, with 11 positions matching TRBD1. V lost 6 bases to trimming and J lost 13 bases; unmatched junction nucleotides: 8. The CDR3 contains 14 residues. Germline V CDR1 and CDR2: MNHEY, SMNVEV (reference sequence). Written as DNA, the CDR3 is TGTGCCAGCAGCCGGGACAGGGGGATCTTCCCCCTCCACTTT. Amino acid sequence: CASSRDRGIFPLHF.

The DNA of the CDR3 is TGTGCCAGCAGCTTAACCGGGGGGCTAGAAGAGCAGTACTTC. Its protein is CASSLTGGLEEQYF. This sequence joins TRBV7-9 and TRBJ2-7; tentative D call: TRBD2 (7 bases). V lost 2 bases and J 7 bases, leaving 15 bases between the germline ends. Germline loops: CDR1 SEHNR, CDR2 FQNEAQ (reference sequence). The CDR3 runs to 14 residues.

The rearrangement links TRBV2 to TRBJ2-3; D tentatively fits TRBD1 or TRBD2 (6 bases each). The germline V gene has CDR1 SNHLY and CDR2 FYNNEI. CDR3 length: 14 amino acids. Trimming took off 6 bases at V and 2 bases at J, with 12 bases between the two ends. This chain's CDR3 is CASRGAGYTDTQYF. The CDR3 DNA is TGTGCCAGCAGGGGGGCGGGGTACACAGATACGCAGTATTTT.

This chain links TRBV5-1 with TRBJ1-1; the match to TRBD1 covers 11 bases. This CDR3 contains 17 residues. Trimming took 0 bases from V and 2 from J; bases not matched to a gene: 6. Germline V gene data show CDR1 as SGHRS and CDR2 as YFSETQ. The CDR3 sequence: CASSLAGTGGINTEAFF. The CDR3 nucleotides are TGCGCCAGCAGCTTGGCCGGGACAGGGGGTATCAACACTGAAGCTTTCTTT.

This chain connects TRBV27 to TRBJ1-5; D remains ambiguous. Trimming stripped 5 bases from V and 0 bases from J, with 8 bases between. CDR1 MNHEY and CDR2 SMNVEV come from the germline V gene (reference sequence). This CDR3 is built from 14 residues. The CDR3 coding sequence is TGTGCCAGCAGTCAGTATTATAGCAATCAGCCCCAGCATTTT. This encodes CASSQYYSNQPQHF.

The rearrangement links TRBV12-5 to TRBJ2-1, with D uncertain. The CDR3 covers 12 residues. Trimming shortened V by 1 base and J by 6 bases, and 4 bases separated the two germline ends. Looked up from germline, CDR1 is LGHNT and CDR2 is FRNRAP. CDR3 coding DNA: TGTGCTAGTGGTTTGGGGGTCAATGAGCAGTTCTTC. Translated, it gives CASGLGVNEQFF.

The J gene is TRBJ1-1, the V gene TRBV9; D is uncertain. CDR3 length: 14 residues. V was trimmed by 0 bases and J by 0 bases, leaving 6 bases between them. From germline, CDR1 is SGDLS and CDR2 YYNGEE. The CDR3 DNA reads TGTGCCAGCAGCGTAGGAGTACTGAACACTGAAGCTTTCTTT. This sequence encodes CASSVGVLNTEAFF.

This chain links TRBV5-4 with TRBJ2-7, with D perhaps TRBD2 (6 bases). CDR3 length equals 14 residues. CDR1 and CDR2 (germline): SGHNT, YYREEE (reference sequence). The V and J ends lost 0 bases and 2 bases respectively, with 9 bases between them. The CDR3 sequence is CASSLDGGPYEQYF. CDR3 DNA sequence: TGTGCCAGCAGCTTGGACGGGGGACCCTACGAGCAGTACTTC.

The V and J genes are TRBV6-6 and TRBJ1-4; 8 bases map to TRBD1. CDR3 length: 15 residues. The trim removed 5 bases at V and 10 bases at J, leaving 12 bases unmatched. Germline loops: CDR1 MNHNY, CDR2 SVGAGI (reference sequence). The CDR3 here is CASSEKQGELAKLFF. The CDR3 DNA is TGTGCCAGCAGTGAGAAACAGGGGGAGTTGGCAAAACTGTTTTTT.

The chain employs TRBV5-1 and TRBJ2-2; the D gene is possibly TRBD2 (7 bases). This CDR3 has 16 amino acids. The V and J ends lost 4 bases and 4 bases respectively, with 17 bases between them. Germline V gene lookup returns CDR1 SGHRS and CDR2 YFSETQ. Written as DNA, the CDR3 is TGCGCCAGCAGCCTAGACAGGCTAGCGGTCACCGGGGAGCTGTTTTTT. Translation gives CASSLDRLAVTGELFF.

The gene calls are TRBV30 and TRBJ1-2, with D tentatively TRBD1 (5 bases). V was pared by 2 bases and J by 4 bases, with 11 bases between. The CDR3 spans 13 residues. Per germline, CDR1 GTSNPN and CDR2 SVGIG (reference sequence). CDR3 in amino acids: CAWSRDGFYGYTF. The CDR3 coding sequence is TGTGCCTGGAGTAGGGACGGCTTCTATGGCTACACCTTC.

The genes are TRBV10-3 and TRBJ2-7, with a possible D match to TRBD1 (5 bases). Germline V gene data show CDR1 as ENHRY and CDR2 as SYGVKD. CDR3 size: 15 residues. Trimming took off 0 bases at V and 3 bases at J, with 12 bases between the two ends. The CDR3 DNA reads TGTGCCATCAGTGAGTCGGCAGGGTCGCTCTACGAGCAGTACTTC. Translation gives CAISESAGSLYEQYF.

The CDR3 is CASSQEDRGETQYF. DNA of the CDR3: TGCGCCAGCAGCCAAGAGGACAGGGGGGAGACCCAGTACTTC. This chain uses TRBV4-1 with TRBJ2-5; 10 nucleotides align to TRBD1. V gave up 0 bases and J gave up 5 bases; unmatched junction bases: 0. Germline-derived CDR1 and CDR2 are MGHRA and YSYEKL. This CDR3 spans 14 amino acids.